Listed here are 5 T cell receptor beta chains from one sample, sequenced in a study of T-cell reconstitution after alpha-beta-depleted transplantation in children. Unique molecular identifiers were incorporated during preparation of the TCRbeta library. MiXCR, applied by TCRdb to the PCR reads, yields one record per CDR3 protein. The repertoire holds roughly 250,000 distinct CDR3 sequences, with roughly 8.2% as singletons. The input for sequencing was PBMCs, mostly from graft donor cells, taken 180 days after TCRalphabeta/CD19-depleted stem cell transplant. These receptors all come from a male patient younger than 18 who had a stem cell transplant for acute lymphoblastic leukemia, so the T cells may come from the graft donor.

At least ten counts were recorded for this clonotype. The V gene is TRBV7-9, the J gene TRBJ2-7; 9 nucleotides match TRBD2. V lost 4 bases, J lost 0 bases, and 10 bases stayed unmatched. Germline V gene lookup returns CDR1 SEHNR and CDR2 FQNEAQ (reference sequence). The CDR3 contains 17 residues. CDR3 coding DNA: TGTGCCAGCAGCTGGTTGGCGGGAGGGCCGAGCTCCTACGAGCAGTACTTC. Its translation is CASSWLAGGPSSYEQYF.

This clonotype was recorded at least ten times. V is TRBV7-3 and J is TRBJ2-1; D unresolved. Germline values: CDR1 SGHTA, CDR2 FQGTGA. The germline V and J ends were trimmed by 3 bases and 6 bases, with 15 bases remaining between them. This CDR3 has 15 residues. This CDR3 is CASSFRKASGNEQFF. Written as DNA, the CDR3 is TGTGCCAGCAGCTTTCGAAAGGCTTCTGGCAATGAGCAGTTCTTC. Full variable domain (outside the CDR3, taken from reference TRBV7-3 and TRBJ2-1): GAGVSQTPSNKVTEKGKYVELRCDPISGHTALYWYRQSLGQGPEFLIYFQGTGAADDSGLPNDRFFAVRPEGSVSTLKIQRTERGDSAVYLCASSFRKASGNEQFFGPGTRLTVL.

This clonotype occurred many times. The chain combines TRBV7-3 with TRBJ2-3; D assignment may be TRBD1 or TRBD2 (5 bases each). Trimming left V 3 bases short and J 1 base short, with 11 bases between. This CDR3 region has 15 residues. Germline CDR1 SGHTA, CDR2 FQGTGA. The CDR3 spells CASSLRGSGTDTQYF. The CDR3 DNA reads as TGTGCCAGCAGCTTGAGGGGTTCTGGCACAGATACGCAGTATTTT.

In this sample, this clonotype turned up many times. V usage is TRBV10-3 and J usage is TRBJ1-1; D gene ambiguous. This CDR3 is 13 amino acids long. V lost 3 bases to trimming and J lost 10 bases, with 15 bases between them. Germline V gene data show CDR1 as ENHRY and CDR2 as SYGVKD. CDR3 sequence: CAISEREGPGAFF. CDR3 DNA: TGTGCCATCAGTGAAAGAGAGGGCCCAGGAGCTTTCTTT.

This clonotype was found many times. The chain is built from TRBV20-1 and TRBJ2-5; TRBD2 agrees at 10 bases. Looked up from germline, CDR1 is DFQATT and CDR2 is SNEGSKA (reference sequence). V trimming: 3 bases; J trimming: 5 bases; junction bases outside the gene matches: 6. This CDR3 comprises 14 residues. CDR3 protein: CSASPLAGVETQYF. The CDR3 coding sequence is TGCAGTGCTAGTCCCCTAGCGGGAGTTGAGACCCAGTACTTC.